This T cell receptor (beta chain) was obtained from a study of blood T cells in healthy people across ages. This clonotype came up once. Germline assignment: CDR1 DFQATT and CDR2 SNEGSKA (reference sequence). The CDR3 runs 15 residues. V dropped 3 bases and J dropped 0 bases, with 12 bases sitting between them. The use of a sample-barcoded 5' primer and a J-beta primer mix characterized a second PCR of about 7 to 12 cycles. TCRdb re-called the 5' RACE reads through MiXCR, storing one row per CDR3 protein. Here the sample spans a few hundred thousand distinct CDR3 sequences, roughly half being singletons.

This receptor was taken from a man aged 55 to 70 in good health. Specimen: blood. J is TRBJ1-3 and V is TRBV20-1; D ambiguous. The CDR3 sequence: CSASHGRSSGNTIYF. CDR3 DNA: TGCAGTGCTAGTCACGGACGGAGCTCTGGAAACACCATATATTTT.